The T cell receptor beta chain described here comes from a study of blood T cell repertoires in COVID-19. Study background: Acute and convalescent COVID-19 samples came from the United States, Italy and Spain.

CDR1 SNHLY and CDR2 FYNNEI come from the germline V gene. The CDR3 runs to 12 residues. Trimming took 2 bases from V and 4 from J, leaving 5 bases between them. The method was immunoSEQ multiplex PCR; TCRdb's version includes in-frame clones alone and lacks a portion of them. The sample lists about 220,000 clones; 85% to 90% were seen once. Sequenced: PBMCs or T cells enriched from blood (not recorded which). The J gene is TRBJ1-2, the V gene TRBV2; D is ambiguous. The sequence was collected from a man between 25 and 39 years old who had been exposed to COVID-19. Here the CDR3 reads CASSETSYGYTF. The CDR3 DNA reads TGTGCCAGCAGTGAAACCAGCTATGGCTACACCTTC.